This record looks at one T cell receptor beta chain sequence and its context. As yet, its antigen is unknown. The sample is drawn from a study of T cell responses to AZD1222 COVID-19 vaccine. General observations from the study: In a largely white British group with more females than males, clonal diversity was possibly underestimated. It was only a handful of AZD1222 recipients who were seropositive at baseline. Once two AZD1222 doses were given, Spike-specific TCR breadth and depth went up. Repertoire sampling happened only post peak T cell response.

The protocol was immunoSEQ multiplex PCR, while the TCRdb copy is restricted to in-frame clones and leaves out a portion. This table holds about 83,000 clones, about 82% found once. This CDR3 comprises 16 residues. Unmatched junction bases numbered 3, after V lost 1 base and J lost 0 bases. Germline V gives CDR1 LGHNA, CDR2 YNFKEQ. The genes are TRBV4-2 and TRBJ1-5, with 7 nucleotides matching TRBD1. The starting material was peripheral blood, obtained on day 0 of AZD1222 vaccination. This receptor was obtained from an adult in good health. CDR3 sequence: CASSQGDRYSNQPQHF. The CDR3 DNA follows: TGTGCCAGCAGCCAAGGGGACAGATATAGCAATCAGCCCCAGCATTTT.